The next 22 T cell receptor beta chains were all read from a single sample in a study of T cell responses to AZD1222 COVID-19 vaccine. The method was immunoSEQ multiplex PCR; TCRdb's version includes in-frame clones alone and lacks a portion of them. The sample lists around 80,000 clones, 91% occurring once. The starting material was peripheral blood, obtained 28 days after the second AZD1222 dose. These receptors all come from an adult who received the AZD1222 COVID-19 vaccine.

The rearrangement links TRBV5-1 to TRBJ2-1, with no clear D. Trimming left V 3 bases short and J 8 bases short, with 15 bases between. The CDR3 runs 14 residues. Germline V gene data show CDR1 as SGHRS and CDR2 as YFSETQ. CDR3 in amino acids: CASSSQTSSDEQFF. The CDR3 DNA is TGCGCCAGCAGCTCCCAGACCAGCTCCGATGAGCAGTTCTTC.

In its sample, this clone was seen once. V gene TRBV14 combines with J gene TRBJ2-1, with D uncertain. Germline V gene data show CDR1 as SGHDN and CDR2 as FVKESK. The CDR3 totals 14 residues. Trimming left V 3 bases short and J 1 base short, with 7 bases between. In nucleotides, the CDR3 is TGTGCCAGCAGCCAGGCCGAGTCCTACAATGAGCAGTTCTTC. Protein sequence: CASSQAESYNEQFF.

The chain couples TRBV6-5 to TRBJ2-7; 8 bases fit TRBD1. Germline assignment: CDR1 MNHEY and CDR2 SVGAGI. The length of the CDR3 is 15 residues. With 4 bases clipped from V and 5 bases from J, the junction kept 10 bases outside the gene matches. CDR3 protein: CASSLPGTGGNEQYF. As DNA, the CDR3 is TGTGCCAGCAGTTTACCTGGGACAGGAGGAAACGAGCAGTACTTC.

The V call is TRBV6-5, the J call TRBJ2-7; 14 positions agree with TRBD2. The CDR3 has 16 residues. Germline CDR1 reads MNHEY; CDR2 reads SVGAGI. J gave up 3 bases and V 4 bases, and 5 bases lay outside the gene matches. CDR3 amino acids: CASSWGLAGAGYEQYF. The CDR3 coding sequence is TGTGCCAGCAGTTGGGGACTAGCGGGAGCCGGCTACGAGCAGTACTTC.

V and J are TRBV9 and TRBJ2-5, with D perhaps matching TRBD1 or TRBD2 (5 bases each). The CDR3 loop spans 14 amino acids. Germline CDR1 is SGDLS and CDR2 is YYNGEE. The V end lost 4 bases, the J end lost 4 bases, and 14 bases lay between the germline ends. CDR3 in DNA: TGTGCCAGCAGCTCCCCCGGGGACGGAGAGACCCAGTACTTC. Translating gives CASSSPGDGETQYF.

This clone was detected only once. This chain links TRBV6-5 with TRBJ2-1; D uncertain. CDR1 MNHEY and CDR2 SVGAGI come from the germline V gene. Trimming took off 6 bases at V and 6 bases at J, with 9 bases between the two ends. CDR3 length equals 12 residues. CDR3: CASSRALNEQFF. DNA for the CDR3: TGTGCCAGCAGCCGGGCCCTCAATGAGCAGTTCTTC.

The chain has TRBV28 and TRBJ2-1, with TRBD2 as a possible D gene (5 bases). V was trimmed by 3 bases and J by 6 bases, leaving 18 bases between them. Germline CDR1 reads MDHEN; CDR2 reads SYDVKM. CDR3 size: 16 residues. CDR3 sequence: CASSFPLTGKVNEQFF. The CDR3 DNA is TGTGCCAGCAGTTTCCCGCTGACGGGGAAGGTCAATGAGCAGTTCTTC.

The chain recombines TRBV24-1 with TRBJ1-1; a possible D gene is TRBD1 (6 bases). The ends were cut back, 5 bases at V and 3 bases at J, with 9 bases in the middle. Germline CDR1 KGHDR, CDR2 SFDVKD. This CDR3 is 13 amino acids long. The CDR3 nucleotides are TGTGCCACCAGTGGCGGGGGGCACACTGAAGCTTTCTTT. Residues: CATSGGGHTEAFF.

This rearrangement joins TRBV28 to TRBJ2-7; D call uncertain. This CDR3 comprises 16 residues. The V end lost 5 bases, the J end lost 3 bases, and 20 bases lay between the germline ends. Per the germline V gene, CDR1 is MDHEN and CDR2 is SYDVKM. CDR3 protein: CASSTTRKGPNYEQYF. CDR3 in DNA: TGTGCCAGCAGTACCACCCGGAAAGGACCGAACTACGAGCAGTACTTC. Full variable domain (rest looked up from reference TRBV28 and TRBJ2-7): DVKVTQSSRYLVKRTGEKVFLECVQDMDHENMFWYRQDPGLGLRLIYFSYDVKMKEKGDIPEGYSVSREKKERFSLILESASTNQTSMYLCASSTTRKGPNYEQYFGPGTRLTVT.

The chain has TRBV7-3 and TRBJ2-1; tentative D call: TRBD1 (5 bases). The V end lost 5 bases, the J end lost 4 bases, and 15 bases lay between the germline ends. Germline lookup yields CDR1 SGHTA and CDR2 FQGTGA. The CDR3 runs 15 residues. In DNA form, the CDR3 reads TGTGCCAGCAGCCCCACAGACAGAACTTACAATGAGCAGTTCTTC. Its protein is CASSPTDRTYNEQFF.

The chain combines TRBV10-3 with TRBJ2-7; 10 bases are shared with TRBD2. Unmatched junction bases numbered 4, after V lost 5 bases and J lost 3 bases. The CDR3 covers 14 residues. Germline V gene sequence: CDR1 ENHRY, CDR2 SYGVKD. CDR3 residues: CAISSGTSDYEQYF. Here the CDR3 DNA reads TGTGCCATCAGTTCCGGGACTAGCGACTACGAGCAGTACTTC.

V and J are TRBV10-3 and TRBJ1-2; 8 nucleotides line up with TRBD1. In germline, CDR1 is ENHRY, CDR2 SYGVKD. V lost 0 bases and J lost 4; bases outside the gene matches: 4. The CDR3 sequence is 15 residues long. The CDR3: CAISESTGVGYGYTF. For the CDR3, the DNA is TGTGCCATCAGTGAGTCGACAGGGGTTGGCTATGGCTACACCTTC.

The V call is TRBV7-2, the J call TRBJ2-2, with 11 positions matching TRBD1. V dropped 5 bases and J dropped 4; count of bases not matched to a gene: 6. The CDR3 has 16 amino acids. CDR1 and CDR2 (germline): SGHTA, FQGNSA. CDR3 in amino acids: CASSLRTGGSTGELFF. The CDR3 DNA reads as TGTGCCAGCAGCCTCCGGACAGGGGGCTCCACCGGGGAGCTGTTTTTT.

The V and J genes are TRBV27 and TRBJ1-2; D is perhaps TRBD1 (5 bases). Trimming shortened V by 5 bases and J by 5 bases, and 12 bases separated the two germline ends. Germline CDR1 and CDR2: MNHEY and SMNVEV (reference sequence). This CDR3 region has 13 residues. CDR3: CASSRQSTYGYTF. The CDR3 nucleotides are TGTGCCAGCAGTCGACAGAGTACTTATGGCTACACCTTC.

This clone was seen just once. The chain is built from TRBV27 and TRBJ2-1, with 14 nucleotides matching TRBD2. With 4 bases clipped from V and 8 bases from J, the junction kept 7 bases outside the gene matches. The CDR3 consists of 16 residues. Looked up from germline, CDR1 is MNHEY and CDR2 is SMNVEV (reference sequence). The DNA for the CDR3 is TGTGCCAGCAGTTCCCTTGGGACTAGCGGGAGTGATGAGCAGTTCTTC. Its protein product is CASSSLGTSGSDEQFF.

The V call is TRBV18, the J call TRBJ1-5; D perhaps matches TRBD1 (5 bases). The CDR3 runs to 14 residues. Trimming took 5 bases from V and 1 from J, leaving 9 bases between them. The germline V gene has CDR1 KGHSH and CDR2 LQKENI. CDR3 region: CASSTGTSNQPQHF. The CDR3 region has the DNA TGTGCCAGCTCAACCGGGACGAGCAATCAGCCCCAGCATTTT.

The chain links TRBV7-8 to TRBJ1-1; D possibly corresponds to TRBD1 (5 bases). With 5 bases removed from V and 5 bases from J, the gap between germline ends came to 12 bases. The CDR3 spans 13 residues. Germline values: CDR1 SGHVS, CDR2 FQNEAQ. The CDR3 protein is CASSLQAGTEAFF. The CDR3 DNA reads TGTGCCAGCAGCCTCCAGGCAGGGACTGAAGCTTTCTTT.

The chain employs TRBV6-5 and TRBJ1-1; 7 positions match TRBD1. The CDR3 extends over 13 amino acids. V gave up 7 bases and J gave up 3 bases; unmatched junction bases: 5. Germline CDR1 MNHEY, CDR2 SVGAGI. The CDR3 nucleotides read TGTGCCAGCACCCCCGACAGGGACACTGAAGCTTTCTTT. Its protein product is CASTPDRDTEAFF.

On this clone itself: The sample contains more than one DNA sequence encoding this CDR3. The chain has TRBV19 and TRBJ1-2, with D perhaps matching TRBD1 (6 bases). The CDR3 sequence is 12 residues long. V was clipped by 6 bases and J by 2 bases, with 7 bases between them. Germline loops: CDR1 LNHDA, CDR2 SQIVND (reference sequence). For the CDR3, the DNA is TGTGCCAGTAGCGGACAGAACTATGGCTACACCTTC. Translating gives CASSGQNYGYTF.

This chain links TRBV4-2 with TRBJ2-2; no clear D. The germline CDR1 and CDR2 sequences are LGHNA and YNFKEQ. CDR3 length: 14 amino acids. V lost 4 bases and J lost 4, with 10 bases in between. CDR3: CASSPAPGTGELFF. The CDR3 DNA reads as TGTGCCAGCAGCCCAGCACCGGGCACCGGGGAGCTGTTTTTT.

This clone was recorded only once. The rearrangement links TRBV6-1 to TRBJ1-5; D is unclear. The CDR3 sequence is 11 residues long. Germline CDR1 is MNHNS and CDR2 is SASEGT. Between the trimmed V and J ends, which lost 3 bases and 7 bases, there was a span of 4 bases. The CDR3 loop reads CASSEAQPQHF. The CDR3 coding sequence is TGTGCCAGCAGTGAGGCGCAGCCCCAGCATTTT.

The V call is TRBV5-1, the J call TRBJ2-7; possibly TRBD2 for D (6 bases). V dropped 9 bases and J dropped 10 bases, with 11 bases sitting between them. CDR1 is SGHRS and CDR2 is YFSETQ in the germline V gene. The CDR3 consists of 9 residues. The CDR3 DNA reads TGCGCCACCACGGGAGTCCAGTACTTC. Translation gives CATTGVQYF.